This entry is about one T cell receptor (beta chain). Its antigen is as yet unknown. Adult Caucasians living in Nashville, Tennessee made up all of the donors. Data came from immunoSEQ multiplex PCR; TCRdb stores just in-frame clones and leaves some out. The table records hundreds of thousands of clones, 73% of them present only once. The record originates from a study of shared clonotypes between healthy human individuals. Study overall: Per donor, three plates held CD4 naive cells, three held CD4 memory, two held CD8 naive and one held CD8 memory.

General observations from the study: The genetic and exposure-history diversity represented was limited by few donors. Lower generation probabilities were found for non-shared clonotypes than for those shared by all four donors.

The TCR was taken from a woman aged 30 to 39 in good health. Sequencing was done on a sample of memory CD4+ T cells sorted from blood. Subset indicated: CD45RA-negative fraction.

The CDR3 protein is CASSQGLRLAGTAEQYF. CDR3 nucleotides: TGCGCCAGCAGCCAAGGCCTCCGACTAGCGGGGACGGCGGAGCAGTACTTC. The chain employs TRBV4-3 and TRBJ2-7; 11 bases are a match to TRBD2. Germline V gives CDR1 LGHNA, CDR2 YSLEER. The trim removed 1 base at V and 7 bases at J, leaving 12 bases unmatched. CDR3 size: 17 residues.